What follows describes a single T cell receptor beta chain. The target of this receptor is not known. Within one base of it there is no much larger clone, and no base qualities were kept. From the cysteine up to the phenylalanine, the CDR3 has a length of 19 residues. Of all the DNA, just the CDR3 is kept, 57 bases in frame from base 1. From a lookup of the germline V gene, CDR1 and CDR2 are MDHEN and SYDVKM. Relative to germline, V is missing 5 bases and J is missing 0 bases, with 11 bases of the junction outside any gene match. This specimen comes from a study of shared clonotypes between healthy human individuals (dated by TCRdb to between 2020 and 2021). About the full investigation: The cohort comprised a couple of women and three men aged 18 to 49 years. Per donor, three plates each were used for CD4 naive and CD4 memory, two for CD8 naive, and one for CD8 memory. To estimate repertoire size and how much clonotypes are shared between individuals, the study performed deep sequencing of blood TCR repertoires from about 5 healthy adults. Different laboratories and diverse techniques were used to prepare libraries and sequence TCR repertoires, to increase sequencing depth and limit assay-specific biases. Per donor, leukapheresis produced somewhere between about 0.8 and 9 billion PBMCs. What the research found in general, with its limitations: Even with the large sequencing depth, rarefaction of the sorted-subset datasets indicated that sequencing was incomplete. Clonotypes shared by all four sorted-subset donors showed higher generation probabilities than non-shared clonotypes. When a handful of donors were compared, the shared fraction of clonotypes was about 5.5% for naive CD4, 3.5% to 4% for naive CD8, roughly 2.3% for memory CD4, and 0.4% for memory CD8. Sampling was restricted to blood, and TCR repertoires in tissue are likely to differ from TCR repertoires in blood. Because the study included only a small number of donors, the genetic and exposure-history diversity represented was limited. Based on pairwise subsampling, the degree of clonotype sharing among donors was expected to be affected by sequencing depth. Naive subsets generally had larger estimated clonotype richness than memory subsets did.

TCR CDR3 regions were amplified from genomic DNA by multiplex PCR using the deep immunoSEQ assay. Extracted genomic DNA from each cell subset was spread evenly across all wells of several immunoSEQ 96-well plates, with each plate serving as a replicate. For sorted subsets, around 0.2 ug genomic DNA, equal to tens of thousands of T cell genomes, was loaded into each replicate PCR. Purified libraries were measured with a Qubit 3.0 fluorometer, size-checked on a Bioanalyzer 2100, and measured again with the KAPA Library Quantification kit. Every immunoSEQ 96-well plate was sequenced on a dedicated single-read 150-cycle Illumina NextSeq 550 flow cell. As for the authors' bioinformatics: Because the immunoSEQ output held only junctional sequences and lacked quality scores, the filtering could not match the filtering applied to full-length reads. Sequences were annotated with PyIR, a Python wrapper for IgBLAST v1.9, and V/J genes and CDR3 were assigned using IMGT germline references. Reads with weak V/J assignments (E-value above 1e-6), missing CDR3, stop codons, out-of-frame junctions, or ambiguous translated residues were removed. V3J clonotypes were defined by identical inferred V gene, J gene, and CDR3 amino acid sequence. Percentage overlap between repertoires was calculated by dividing the number of shared unique clonotypes by the size of the smaller repertoire. Richness of each repertoire was evaluated using RTK rarefaction, the Chao1 estimator, and Recon v2.1 estimates of unobserved clonotypes. Generation probabilities were computed with OLGA for all TCRbeta clonotypes obtained by the gDNA method from a handful of donors. TCRdb provides this immuneACCESS table in a form limited to in-frame rearrangements. Some clones are lacking; in checked studies, under half of them reflect an unresolved V gene, and why the rest are absent is not known. V and J calls and clone size are copied from that table; D and trimming were computed from the DNA. For this sample the table gives 2 million to 3 million clones, of which approximately 93% were detected only once. Of the sample, 0.36% is held by the ten largest clones.

The donors were healthy, HIV-negative adults who had no recently reported acute infections or vaccinations. Every donor was a Caucasian adult living in Nashville, Tennessee, USA. Magnetic negative selection was used to enrich CD4+ T cells, after which naive cells were positively selected on CD45RA and the negative fraction became the memory subset. After blood collection by leukapheresis, PBMCs were isolated using Ficoll-Histopaque density gradient centrifugation and then cryopreserved in the vapor phase of liquid nitrogen. Analytical flow cytometry was used to check the purity and quantity of every magnetically sorted T cell population. From each sorted fraction, genomic DNA was isolated and quantified by UV absorbance on a Nanodrop 2000c.

Sequenced sample: naive CD4+ T cells from PBMCs. The sample's cell subset or site, from its label and the paper: CD45RA+ positively selected. The receptor was isolated from a man aged 18 to 30 in good health. Some clones in this sample may be carry-over from other donors' samples. Recombination linked TRBV28 to TRBJ2-1, with 12 junctional bases fitting TRBD2. CDR3 reads: CASSGWTSGATSSYNEQFF. At the DNA level, the sequence is TGTGCCAGCAGTGGGTGGACTAGCGGGGCTACGAGCTCCTACAATGAGCAGTTCTTC.